This entry is about one TCR beta chain. The antigen this receptor binds is unknown. The record has no base qualities; no much larger clone is one base away. Whole blood was collected in K2EDTA tubes by collaborating institutions according to the institutions' own protocols. For TCRbeta analysis, collaborators shipped samples in one of three forms: frozen whole blood, isolated PBMCs, or DNA extracted from either of those sample types. The immunoSEQ Assay, a bias-controlled multiplex PCR, was used to amplify TCRbeta CDR3 regions from genomic DNA. As for the original processing: Within the assay, amplification of reference gene primers was used to estimate how many nucleated cells each sample contained. To quantify the absolute abundance of each unique TCRbeta CDR3 rearrangement, sequence reads were collapsed and filtered. For each sample, productive Simpson clonality was calculated as the square root of Simpson's diversity index across productive rearrangements. TCRdb re-hosts the immuneACCESS table, in-frame sequences only. Its copies lack some clones; in the studies checked, an unresolved V gene accounts for under half of them, and the cause for the rest is not known. That table gives V, J and clone size, and the DNA gave D and trimming. The sample records 45,000 to 55,000 clones, 75% to 90% of which are singletons. The ten largest clonotypes hold about 3.5% of the sample.

The sample belongs to a study of blood T cell repertoires in COVID-19 (dated by TCRdb to 2020 to 2022). Some background on the complete study: Collaborator samples came from the United States, Italy and Spain and covered acute and convalescent phases of COVID-19. The material from the prospective study consisted of cDNA or gDNA derived from T cells, B-cell-depleted T cells, or PBMCs. The dataset comprised deeply sampled blood TCRbeta repertoires from subjects exposed to, actively infected with, or recovered from COVID-19. The repertoires were made available in a free public database intended to serve as a resource for research on the immune response to SARS-CoV-2. The samples were drawn from the first 160 participants of the ongoing ImmuneRACE study and from 950 to 1,500 subjects provided by 6 global collaborators. Sample metadata almost always included a de-identified subject ID, COVID-19 status, age in years and sex. HLA class I and class II types, where available, came from metadata supplied by the sample provider rather than from assay-based typing.

Broad study findings and their caveats: The quantity of clinical and demographic metadata differed by source and by participant and was supplied without curation.

CDR1 and CDR2 are read off the germline V gene as MNHEY and SVGEGT. V and J are trimmed by 1 base and 7 bases, and the gene matches miss 7 bases of the junction. Its CDR3 holds 17 amino acids, cysteine through phenylalanine. This entry keeps only the CDR3 DNA: 51 bases, framed from base 1. The specimen sequenced was peripheral blood. The receptor comes from a human donor in a cohort sampled during active COVID-19. The chain is assembled from TRBV6-2 or TRBV6-3 and TRBJ1-6; 10 of the junction bases match TRBD1. The CDR3 amino acid sequence is: CASSYLRPGQGNSPLHF. The sequenced DNA is TGTGCCAGCAGTTACTTACGGCCGGGACAGGGGAATTCACCCCTCCACTTT.